These T cell receptor beta chains were read from a single sample in a study of blood T cell repertoires in COVID-19. TCRdb keeps only in-frame clones here, not all; method: immunoSEQ multiplex PCR. The sample includes about 250,000 clones, around 89% seen only once; the top ten take roughly 6%. The sample comprised peripheral blood. The receptors come from a woman in her 30s with COVID-19, enrolled during active disease. CDR3s include the opening cysteine and the closing phenylalanine or tryptophan. Fields, in order: D gene, V gene, CDR3 length, J gene, clone size, CDR3 protein, CDR3 DNA. The D gene is left open where the match is weak. Clone size, where shown, is once, few, many, or a class for clones that have expanded.

d_gene: TRBD1; v_gene: TRBV5-1; len: 16; j_gene: TRBJ1-1; abundance: NA; CDR3aa: CASSRDRGRSDTEAFF; CDR3nt: TGCGCCAGCAGCCGGGACAGGGGGCGGTCGGACACTGAAGCTTTCTTT
d_gene: NA; v_gene: TRBV24-1; len: 13; j_gene: TRBJ2-5; abundance: once; CDR3aa: CATAPQGVETQYF; CDR3nt: TGTGCCACCGCCCCACAGGGCGTGGAGACCCAGTACTTC
d_gene: TRBD1; v_gene: TRBV15; len: 14; j_gene: TRBJ1-2; abundance: NA; CDR3aa: CATSRPDRGYGYTF; CDR3nt: TGTGCCACCAGCAGACCGGACAGGGGCTATGGCTACACCTTC
d_gene: NA; v_gene: TRBV6-5; len: 13; j_gene: TRBJ1-2; abundance: NA; CDR3aa: CASSSPGGYGYTF; CDR3nt: TGTGCCAGCAGTTCCCCCGGGGGATACGGCTACACCTTC
d_gene: NA; v_gene: TRBV6-5; len: 15; j_gene: TRBJ2-5; abundance: NA; CDR3aa: CASTAAPGRKETQYF; CDR3nt: TGTGCCAGCACCGCAGCACCGGGAAGGAAAGAGACCCAGTACTTC
d_gene: NA; v_gene: TRBV5-1; len: 13; j_gene: TRBJ2-3; abundance: NA; CDR3aa: CASSLLGTGTQYF; CDR3nt: TGCGCCAGCAGCTTGTTAGGAACGGGTACGCAGTATTTT
d_gene: TRBD1; v_gene: TRBV19; len: 15; j_gene: TRBJ1-5; abundance: NA; CDR3aa: CASSATGEVGQPQHF; CDR3nt: TGTGCCAGTAGTGCTACAGGGGAGGTGGGTCAGCCCCAGCATTTT
d_gene: TRBD1; v_gene: TRBV4-2; len: 17; j_gene: TRBJ2-2; abundance: NA; CDR3aa: CASSQSPGGSNTGELFF; CDR3nt: TGTGCCAGCAGCCAATCCCCAGGGGGCTCGAACACCGGGGAGCTGTTTTTT
d_gene: NA; v_gene: TRBV18; len: 13; j_gene: TRBJ1-2; abundance: NA; CDR3aa: CASSPRQSDGYTF; CDR3nt: TGTGCCAGCTCACCCCGCCAGTCCGATGGCTACACCTTC
d_gene: TRBD1; v_gene: TRBV5-5; len: 19; j_gene: TRBJ1-5; abundance: NA; CDR3aa: CASSLGGGRRQGTIETQHF; CDR3nt: TGTGCCAGCAGCTTGGGTGGGGGTCGCCGACAGGGGACGATCGAAACCCAGCATTTT
d_gene: NA; v_gene: TRBV6-2/TRBV6-3; len: 12; j_gene: TRBJ1-2; abundance: once; CDR3aa: CASSYSRIGYTF; CDR3nt: TGTGCCAGCAGTTACTCGAGAATTGGCTACACCTTC
d_gene: NA; v_gene: TRBV5-4; len: 16; j_gene: TRBJ1-4; abundance: NA; CDR3aa: CASSLDGVATNEKLFF; CDR3nt: TGTGCCAGCAGCTTGGACGGGGTTGCAACTAATGAAAAACTGTTTTTT
d_gene: TRBD2; v_gene: TRBV29-1; len: 14; j_gene: TRBJ2-3; abundance: NA; CDR3aa: CSVGRAGGRDTQYF; CDR3nt: TGCAGCGTGGGTCGAGCGGGGGGCCGAGATACGCAGTATTTT
d_gene: TRBD1; v_gene: TRBV6-5; len: 16; j_gene: TRBJ1-2; abundance: NA; CDR3aa: CASSYPRQGAGYGYTF; CDR3nt: TGTGCCAGCAGTTACCCCAGACAGGGGGCTGGCTATGGCTACACCTTC
d_gene: TRBD1; v_gene: TRBV28; len: 14; j_gene: TRBJ1-4; abundance: NA; CDR3aa: CASSATGTFEKLFF; CDR3nt: TGTGCCAGCAGTGCGACAGGGACTTTTGAAAAACTGTTTTTT
d_gene: NA; v_gene: TRBV6-5; len: 13; j_gene: TRBJ2-5; abundance: NA; CDR3aa: CASSRGGGETQYF; CDR3nt: TGTGCCAGCAGCCGCGGAGGCGGGGAGACCCAGTACTTC
d_gene: NA; v_gene: TRBV6-1; len: 13; j_gene: TRBJ1-2; abundance: NA; CDR3aa: CASSETQEYGYTF; CDR3nt: TGTGCCAGCAGTGAAACACAGGAGTATGGCTACACCTTC
d_gene: TRBD1; v_gene: TRBV29-1; len: 15; j_gene: TRBJ1-1; abundance: NA; CDR3aa: CSVEGTQGAPTEAFF; CDR3nt: TGCAGCGTTGAAGGGACGCAGGGGGCGCCTACTGAAGCTTTCTTT
d_gene: TRBD1; v_gene: TRBV11-2; len: 16; j_gene: TRBJ1-6; abundance: NA; CDR3aa: CASSLQDRGWESPLHF; CDR3nt: TGTGCCAGCAGCTTACAGGACAGGGGTTGGGAGTCACCCCTCCACTTT
d_gene: NA; v_gene: TRBV2; len: 12; j_gene: TRBJ1-2; abundance: NA; CDR3aa: CASRRQNYGYTF; CDR3nt: TGTGCCAGCAGAAGACAGAACTATGGCTACACCTTC
d_gene: TRBD2; v_gene: TRBV7-2; len: 16; j_gene: TRBJ2-3; abundance: NA; CDR3aa: CASSSAWGLGSDTQYF; CDR3nt: TGTGCCAGCAGCTCTGCCTGGGGACTAGGCTCAGATACGCAGTATTTT
d_gene: NA; v_gene: TRBV5-4; len: 11; j_gene: TRBJ2-7; abundance: once; CDR3aa: CASSFGGEQYF; CDR3nt: TGTGCCAGCAGCTTCGGTGGCGAGCAGTACTTC
d_gene: NA; v_gene: TRBV21-1; len: 15; j_gene: TRBJ2-7; abundance: NA; CDR3aa: CASSKDRGSGNEQYF; CDR3nt: TGTGCCAGCAGCAAGGATAGGGGATCAGGAAACGAGCAGTACTTC
d_gene: TRBD2; v_gene: TRBV6-2/TRBV6-3; len: 15; j_gene: TRBJ2-5; abundance: NA; CDR3aa: CASSPGLAGRGTQYF; CDR3nt: TGTGCCAGCAGCCCCGGACTAGCGGGAAGGGGGACCCAGTACTTC
d_gene: NA; v_gene: TRBV5-1; len: 13; j_gene: TRBJ1-3; abundance: NA; CDR3aa: CASSLGQGNTIYF; CDR3nt: TGCGCCAGCAGCTTGGGCCAGGGGAACACCATATATTTT
d_gene: NA; v_gene: TRBV7-6; len: 16; j_gene: TRBJ2-7; abundance: few; CDR3aa: CASSLGPARRTDEQYF; CDR3nt: TGTGCCAGCAGCTTGGGGCCGGCACGACGTACAGACGAGCAGTACTTC
d_gene: TRBD2; v_gene: TRBV3-1/TRBV3-2; len: 16; j_gene: TRBJ2-3; abundance: NA; CDR3aa: CASSQEGRGGTDTQYF; CDR3nt: TGTGCCAGCAGCCAAGAAGGTCGGGGGGGCACAGATACGCAGTATTTT
d_gene: NA; v_gene: TRBV6-5; len: 10; j_gene: TRBJ2-5; abundance: NA; CDR3aa: CASSGVAQYF; CDR3nt: TGTGCCAGCAGCGGGGTAGCCCAGTACTTC
d_gene: TRBD1; v_gene: TRBV5-4; len: 15; j_gene: TRBJ1-4; abundance: NA; CDR3aa: CASSRQGATNEKLFF; CDR3nt: TGTGCCAGCAGCCGACAGGGAGCAACTAATGAAAAACTGTTTTTT
d_gene: TRBD1; v_gene: TRBV27; len: 14; j_gene: TRBJ1-2; abundance: NA; CDR3aa: CASSAAGTAYGYTF; CDR3nt: TGTGCCAGCAGTGCTGCCGGGACAGCCTATGGCTACACCTTC
d_gene: TRBD1; v_gene: TRBV7-9; len: 15; j_gene: TRBJ2-7; abundance: NA; CDR3aa: CASSLMETGAYEQYF; CDR3nt: TGTGCCAGCAGCTTAATGGAGACAGGGGCCTACGAGCAGTACTTC
d_gene: NA; v_gene: TRBV24-1; len: 14; j_gene: TRBJ1-2; abundance: NA; CDR3aa: CATSGPEANYGYTF; CDR3nt: TGTGCCACCAGTGGTCCTGAGGCCAACTATGGCTACACCTTC
d_gene: NA; v_gene: TRBV11-3; len: 14; j_gene: TRBJ1-2; abundance: NA; CDR3aa: CASSFSGSNYGYTF; CDR3nt: TGTGCCAGCAGCTTCTCAGGCTCTAACTATGGCTACACCTTC
d_gene: NA; v_gene: TRBV7-2; len: 19; j_gene: TRBJ2-3; abundance: NA; CDR3aa: CASSLLIQAPAGGPDTQYF; CDR3nt: TGTGCCAGCAGCTTATTAATTCAGGCCCCGGCCGGGGGGCCAGATACGCAGTATTTT
d_gene: NA; v_gene: TRBV13; len: 14; j_gene: TRBJ2-3; abundance: NA; CDR3aa: CASSFRRVTDTQYF; CDR3nt: TGTGCCAGCAGCTTTCGCAGGGTTACAGATACGCAGTATTTT
d_gene: NA; v_gene: TRBV13; len: 17; j_gene: TRBJ2-1; abundance: NA; CDR3aa: CASSPSLAASSYNEQFF; CDR3nt: TGTGCCAGCAGCCCCTCCCTGGCGGCCAGCTCCTACAATGAGCAGTTCTTC
d_gene: NA; v_gene: TRBV6-5; len: 14; j_gene: TRBJ2-3; abundance: NA; CDR3aa: CASTHGAGTDTQYF; CDR3nt: TGTGCCAGCACACACGGAGCGGGCACAGATACGCAGTATTTT
d_gene: TRBD1; v_gene: TRBV10-3; len: 15; j_gene: TRBJ1-3; abundance: NA; CDR3aa: CAISQTGDSGNTIYF; CDR3nt: TGTGCCATCAGCCAGACAGGGGACTCTGGAAACACCATATATTTT
d_gene: NA; v_gene: TRBV12-3/TRBV12-4; len: 13; j_gene: TRBJ1-1; abundance: NA; CDR3aa: CASRGIMNTEAFF; CDR3nt: TGTGCCAGTCGCGGCATCATGAACACTGAAGCTTTCTTT
d_gene: TRBD2; v_gene: TRBV5-1; len: 16; j_gene: TRBJ2-5; abundance: NA; CDR3aa: CASSLTSEKMVETQYF; CDR3nt: TGCGCCAGCAGCTTGACTAGCGAAAAAATGGTGGAGACCCAGTACTTC
d_gene: TRBD2; v_gene: TRBV4-3; len: 14; j_gene: TRBJ2-2; abundance: NA; CDR3aa: CASGLGGRIGELFF; CDR3nt: TGCGCCAGCGGCTTGGGCGGGAGGATCGGGGAGCTGTTTTTT
d_gene: TRBD2; v_gene: TRBV18; len: 16; j_gene: TRBJ2-1; abundance: once; CDR3aa: CASSPPVGGSGGEQFF; CDR3nt: TGTGCCAGCTCACCCCCCGTGGGGGGGTCCGGTGGTGAGCAGTTCTTC